This TCR beta chain was captured by sequencing in a study of human T cells and chemical hapten exposure. Trimming pared 2 bases from V and 2 bases from J, leaving 16 bases between. CDR1 is DFQATT and CDR2 is SNEGSKA in the germline V gene (reference sequence). The CDR3 is made up of 15 amino acids. Time point meaning: pre-sensitization, week 0. Treatment given: therapeutic diphenylcyclopropenone sensitization with weekly scalp DPC. TCRdb used MiXCR to reprocess the RACE reads, holding one entry per CDR3 protein. The table shows 280,000 or so distinct CDR3 sequences, with over 7.5% occurring only once. This clonotype was found a few times.

The chain is built from TRBV20-1 and TRBJ2-7; D is possibly TRBD1 (5 bases). The source material was whole blood, sampled in connection with sensitization to the hapten diphenylcyclopropenone (DPC). The TCR originated in a man aged 18-30 years with alopecia areata. Some clones in this sample may be carry-over from other donors' samples. The DNA of the CDR3 is TGCAGTGCTAGATCACCCTCTGCAGGGACCTACGAGCAGTACTTC. Translating it yields CSARSPSAGTYEQYF.